In this sample, the clone carrying this T cell receptor (beta chain) turned up once. Its specificity is not known. The data stem from a study of type 1 regulatory T cells. Study in general: This in vitro CD4 product, T-allo10, is enriched for Tr1 cells and alloantigen-specific.

TCRdb itself ran the reads through MiXCR, one entry per CDR3 protein. Of tens of thousands of distinct CDR3 sequences in the sample, roughly two thirds are singletons; the top ten hold 13% to 15%. CDR1 and CDR2 (germline): DFQATT, SNEGSKA (reference sequence). Trimming removed 6 bases from V and 3 bases from J, with 17 bases in between. The CDR3 consists of 14 residues. V and J are TRBV20-1 and TRBJ1-1; D may be TRBD1 (5 bases). This receptor was obtained from a human donor in good health. Sequenced input: cultured T cells, either the whole culture or a sorted T cell fraction (not recorded which). Regarding subset: Tr1-enriched cell product generated in vitro against host alloantigens. The CDR3 DNA sequence: TGCAGTGCCCGCCGGGGCCACTGGGACACTGAAGCTTTCTTT. This translates into CSARRGHWDTEAFF.